Listed below are T cell receptor beta chains from one sample, sequenced in a study of beta chain features in type 1 diabetes. Clones were sequenced by immunoSEQ multiplex PCR, and TCRdb holds only the in-frame ones, with some missing. The sample has approximately 170,000 clones; 7% to 10% are singletons. The sample taken for sequencing was central memory CD4+ T cells from blood. The receptors derive from a woman in her late teens or twenties in good health. Both conserved end residues are part of each CDR3. The D gene is left open where the match is weak. Clone size appears in some rows only: once, few, many, or a class for an expanded clone.

J gene | V gene | clone size | D gene | CDR3 protein | CDR3 DNA
TRBJ1-5 | TRBV27 | few | - | CASSSVAGGPQHF | TGTGCCAGCAGTTCGGTAGCTGGTGGGCCCCAGCATTTT
TRBJ2-2 | TRBV18 | few | - | CASLLTENTGELFF | TGTGCCAGTCTATTGACAGAGAACACCGGGGAGCTGTTTTTT
TRBJ2-3 | TRBV9 | - | TRBD2 | CASSVLRGGSTDTQYF | TGTGCCAGCAGCGTGCTGCGGGGGGGGAGCACAGATACGCAGTATTTT
TRBJ1-6 | TRBV30 | - | TRBD1 | CAQRHGTAFGSPLHF | TGTGCTCAAAGGCACGGGACAGCCTTCGGTTCACCCCTCCACTTT
TRBJ1-1 | TRBV6-6 | few | - | CASSPGQKEAFF | TGTGCCAGCAGTCCTGGACAGAAAGAAGCTTTCTTT
TRBJ2-6 | TRBV11-2 | few | TRBD2 | CASAGGAGANVLTF | TGTGCCAGCGCGGGGGGTGCCGGGGCCAACGTCCTGACTTTC
TRBJ2-3 | TRBV28 | - | - | CASRPGGRADTQYF | TGTGCCAGCAGACCCGGGGGTAGGGCAGATACGCAGTATTTT
TRBJ2-5 | TRBV7-9 | - | TRBD1 | CASSSGQVPETQYF | TGTGCCAGCAGCTCCGGACAGGTCCCAGAGACCCAGTACTTC
TRBJ2-5 | TRBV6-5 | few | TRBD2 | CASSYFGGGRETQYF | TGTGCCAGCAGTTACTTTGGCGGGGGGCGAGAGACCCAGTACTTC
TRBJ1-4 | TRBV30 | few | TRBD1 | CAWRIGTGTEKLFF | TGTGCCTGGAGAATCGGGACAGGGACTGAAAAACTGTTTTTT
TRBJ1-1 | TRBV11-2 | few | - | CASSHRRAGPEAFF | TGTGCCAGCAGCCACCGGCGGGCTGGCCCTGAAGCTTTCTTT
TRBJ1-6 | TRBV9 | - | - | CASSSRTANSPLHF | TGTGCCAGCAGCTCCCGGACAGCTAATTCACCCCTCCACTTT
TRBJ2-6 | TRBV5-5 | few | - | CASSLGMASGANVLTF | TGTGCCAGCAGCTTGGGTATGGCCTCTGGGGCCAACGTCCTGACTTTC
TRBJ1-1 | TRBV28 | - | - | CASSPWTQGGTEAFF | TGTGCCAGCAGTCCCTGGACCCAAGGAGGCACTGAAGCTTTCTTT
TRBJ2-1 | TRBV6-6 | - | TRBD1 | CACKTGDEQFF | TGTGCCTGCAAGACAGGGGATGAGCAGTTCTTC
TRBJ2-5 | TRBV2 | - | TRBD2 | CASSELLAGETQYF | TGTGCCAGCAGTGAACTACTAGCGGGAGAGACCCAGTACTTC
TRBJ2-5 | TRBV5-1 | - | TRBD2 | CASSPGLGVQETQYF | TGCGCCAGCAGCCCAGGACTAGGAGTTCAAGAGACCCAGTACTTC
TRBJ2-1 | TRBV5-8 | few | - | CASLGGSSYNEQFF | TGTGCCAGCCTGGGGGGAAGCTCCTACAATGAGCAGTTCTTC
TRBJ2-1 | TRBV29-1 | few | TRBD2 | CSVAGLAGGVNEQFF | TGCAGCGTTGCCGGACTAGCGGGAGGGGTCAATGAGCAGTTCTTC
TRBJ1-1 | TRBV5-5 | - | TRBD1 | CASSGQGAGTEAFF | TGTGCCAGCAGCGGACAGGGAGCCGGGACTGAAGCTTTCTTT
TRBJ1-1 | TRBV9 | - | - | CASSVGGTLAEAFF | TGTGCCAGCAGCGTAGGAGGGACTTTAGCCGAAGCTTTCTTT
TRBJ2-2 | TRBV6-7 | few | - | CASSSWPRSGELFF | TGTGCCAGCAGTTCCTGGCCGAGGTCCGGGGAGCTGTTTTTT
TRBJ1-5 | TRBV19 | few | TRBD1 | CASRDRGVQPQHF | TGTGCCAGTCGAGACAGGGGGGTGCAGCCCCAGCATTTT
TRBJ2-5 | TRBV10-3 | - | TRBD2 | CAISETSAGGETQYF | TGTGCCATCAGTGAAACTAGCGCCGGGGGAGAGACCCAGTACTTC
TRBJ2-6 | TRBV5-1 | - | - | CASSLGSSGANVLTF | TGCGCCAGCAGCCTAGGGAGCTCTGGGGCCAACGTCCTGACTTTC
TRBJ2-1 | TRBV5-1 | few | - | CASSLIPGMADEQFF | TGCGCCAGCAGCTTAATCCCCGGGATGGCGGATGAGCAGTTCTTC
TRBJ1-2 | TRBV25-1 | few | TRBD1 | CASSEYTGAYGYTF | TGTGCCAGCAGTGAATACACAGGGGCCTATGGCTACACCTTC
TRBJ2-1 | TRBV18 | few | TRBD2 | CASNSPGTSVNEQFF | TGTGCCAGCAACTCCCCCGGGACTAGCGTCAATGAGCAGTTCTTC
TRBJ2-7 | TRBV28 | - | TRBD2 | CASSFPTGGYEQYF | TGTGCCAGCAGTTTCCCTACGGGGGGCTACGAGCAGTACTTC
TRBJ2-1 | TRBV9 | - | TRBD2 | CASSVAAGAYNEQFF | TGTGCCAGCAGCGTAGCTGCGGGAGCGTACAATGAGCAGTTCTTC
TRBJ1-4 | TRBV13 | few | - | CASSLSGVVGTNEKLFF | TGTGCCAGCAGCTTATCAGGGGTGGTAGGGACTAATGAAAAACTGTTTTTT
TRBJ1-1 | TRBV14 | - | - | CASSREANTEAFF | TGTGCCAGCAGTAGGGAGGCTAACACTGAAGCTTTCTTT
TRBJ1-1 | TRBV7-2 | - | - | CASSSATAGTEAFF | TGTGCCAGCAGCTCAGCAACCGCGGGGACTGAAGCTTTCTTT
TRBJ1-1 | TRBV5-1 | - | TRBD1 | CASSEDRGTEAFF | TGCGCCAGCAGCGAAGACAGGGGCACTGAAGCTTTCTTT
TRBJ1-1 | TRBV4-1 | few | - | CASSQEFQDSMNTEAFF | TGCGCCAGCAGCCAAGAGTTTCAGGACTCAATGAACACTGAAGCTTTCTTT
TRBJ2-3 | TRBV9 | - | TRBD2 | CASSVEAGGTDTQYF | TGTGCCAGCAGCGTAGAGGCGGGAGGCACAGATACGCAGTATTTT
TRBJ2-1 | TRBV11-3 | - | TRBD2 | CASSFHSGGANEQFF | TGTGCCAGCAGCTTCCATAGCGGGGGGGCCAATGAGCAGTTCTTC